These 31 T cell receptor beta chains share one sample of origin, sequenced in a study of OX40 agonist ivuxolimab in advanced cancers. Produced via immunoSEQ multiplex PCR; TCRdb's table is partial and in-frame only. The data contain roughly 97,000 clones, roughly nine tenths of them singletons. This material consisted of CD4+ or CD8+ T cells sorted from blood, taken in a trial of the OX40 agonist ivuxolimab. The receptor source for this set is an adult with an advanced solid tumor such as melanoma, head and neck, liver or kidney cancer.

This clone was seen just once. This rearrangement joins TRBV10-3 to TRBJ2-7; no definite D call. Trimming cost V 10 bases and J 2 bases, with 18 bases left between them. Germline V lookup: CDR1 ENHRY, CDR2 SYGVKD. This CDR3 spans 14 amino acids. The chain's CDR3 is CASQPETVPYEQYF. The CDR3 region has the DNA TGTGCCAGTCAACCGGAAACCGTCCCCTACGAGCAGTACTTC.

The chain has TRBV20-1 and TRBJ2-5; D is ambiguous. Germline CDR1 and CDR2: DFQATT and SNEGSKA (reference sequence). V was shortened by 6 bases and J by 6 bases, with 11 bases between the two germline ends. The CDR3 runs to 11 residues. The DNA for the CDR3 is TGCAGTGCGCCCACTGCAAAGACCCAGTACTTC. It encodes CSAPTAKTQYF.

The CDR3 sequence: CASSPTGGASGELFF. CDR3 DNA: TGTGCCAGCAGCCCGACAGGGGGCGCATCCGGGGAGCTGTTTTTT. The chain employs TRBV11-2 and TRBJ2-2; the match to TRBD1 covers 10 bases. CDR3 length equals 15 residues. Germline V gene data show CDR1 as SGHAT and CDR2 as FQNNGV. The V gene end was trimmed by 5 bases and the J gene end by 6 bases; junction bases not matched to a gene: 6.

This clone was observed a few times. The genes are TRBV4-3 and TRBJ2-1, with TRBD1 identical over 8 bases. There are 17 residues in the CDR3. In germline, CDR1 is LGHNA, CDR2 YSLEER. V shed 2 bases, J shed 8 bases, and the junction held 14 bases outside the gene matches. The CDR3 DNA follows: TGCGCCAGCAGCCAAAGAGGTGGCAGGGGGCGCGGTGATGAGCAGTTCTTC. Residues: CASSQRGGRGRGDEQFF.

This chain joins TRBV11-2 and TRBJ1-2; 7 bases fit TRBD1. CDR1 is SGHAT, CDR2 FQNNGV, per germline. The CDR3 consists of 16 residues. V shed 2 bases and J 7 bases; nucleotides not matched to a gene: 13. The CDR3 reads CASSLRAGGAPLGYTF. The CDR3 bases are TGTGCCAGCAGCTTAAGGGCAGGGGGGGCACCGCTTGGCTACACCTTC.

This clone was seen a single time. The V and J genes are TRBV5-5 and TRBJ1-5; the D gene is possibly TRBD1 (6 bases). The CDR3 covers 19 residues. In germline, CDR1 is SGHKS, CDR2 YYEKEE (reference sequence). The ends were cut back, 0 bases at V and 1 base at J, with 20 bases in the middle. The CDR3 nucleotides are TGTGCCAGCAGCTTGGCCCCACTGGGGGCAGGTGGAAGCAATCAGCCCCAGCATTTT. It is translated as CASSLAPLGAGGSNQPQHF.

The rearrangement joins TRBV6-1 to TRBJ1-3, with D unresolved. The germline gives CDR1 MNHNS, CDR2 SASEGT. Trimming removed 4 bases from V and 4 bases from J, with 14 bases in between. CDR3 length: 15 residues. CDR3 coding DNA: TGTGCCAGCAGTGTCCAGGCTAACCTAGGAAACACCATATATTTT. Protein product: CASSVQANLGNTIYF.

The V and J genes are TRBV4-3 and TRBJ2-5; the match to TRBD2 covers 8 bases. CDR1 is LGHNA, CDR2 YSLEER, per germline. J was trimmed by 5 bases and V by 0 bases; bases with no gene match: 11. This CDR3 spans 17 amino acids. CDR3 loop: CASSQDLPGTRIETQYF. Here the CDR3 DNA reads TGCGCCAGCAGCCAAGACCTACCCGGGACTAGAATTGAGACCCAGTACTTC.

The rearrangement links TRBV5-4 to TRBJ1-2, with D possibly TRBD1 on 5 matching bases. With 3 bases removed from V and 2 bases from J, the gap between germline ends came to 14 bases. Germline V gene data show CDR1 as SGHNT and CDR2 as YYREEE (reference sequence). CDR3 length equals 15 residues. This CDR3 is CASSSDTLVNYGYTF. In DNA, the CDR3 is TGTGCCAGCAGCTCGGACACCCTGGTAAACTATGGCTACACCTTC.

The CDR3 loop is CASSTRDSRSSYNSPLHF. The DNA of the CDR3 is TGTGCCAGCAGCACAAGGGACTCCAGGAGCTCCTATAATTCACCCCTCCACTTT. The chain employs TRBV11-2 and TRBJ1-6, with D tentatively TRBD1 (5 bases). Germline V CDR1 and CDR2: SGHAT, FQNNGV. The CDR3 loop spans 18 amino acids. The germline V and J ends were trimmed by 5 bases and 0 bases, with 17 bases remaining between them.

CDR3: CAWKGTGNTIYF. The CDR3 DNA sequence: TGTGCCTGGAAAGGGACTGGAAACACCATATATTTT. The chain employs TRBV30 and TRBJ1-3; D is unclear. V was cut by 4 bases and J by 2 bases, with 6 bases left in between. Germline CDR1 is GTSNPN and CDR2 is SVGIG (reference sequence). This CDR3 is 12 amino acids long.

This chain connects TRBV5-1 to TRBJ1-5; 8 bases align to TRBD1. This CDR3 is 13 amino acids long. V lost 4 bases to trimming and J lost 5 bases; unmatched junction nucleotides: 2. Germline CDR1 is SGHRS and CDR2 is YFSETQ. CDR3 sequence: CASSPGQDQPQHF. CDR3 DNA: TGCGCCAGCAGCCCGGGACAGGATCAGCCCCAGCATTTT.

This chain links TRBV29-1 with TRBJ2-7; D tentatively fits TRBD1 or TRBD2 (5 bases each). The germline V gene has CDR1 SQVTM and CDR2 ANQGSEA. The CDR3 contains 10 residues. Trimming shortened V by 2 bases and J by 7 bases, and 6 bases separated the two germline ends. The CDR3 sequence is CSVEWGEQYF. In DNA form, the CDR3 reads TGCAGCGTTGAATGGGGGGAGCAGTACTTC.

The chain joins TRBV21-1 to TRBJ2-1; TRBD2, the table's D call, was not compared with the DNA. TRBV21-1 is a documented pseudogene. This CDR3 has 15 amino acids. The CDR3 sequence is CASSKGGGSYNEQFF. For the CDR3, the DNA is TGTGCCAGCAGCAAAGGGGGGGGCTCCTACAATGAGCAGTTCTTC.

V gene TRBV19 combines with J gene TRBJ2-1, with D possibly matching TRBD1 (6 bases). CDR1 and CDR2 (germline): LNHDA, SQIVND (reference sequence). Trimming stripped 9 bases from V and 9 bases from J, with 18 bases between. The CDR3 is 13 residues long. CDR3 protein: CASGQQPQSEQFF. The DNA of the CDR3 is TGTGCCAGCGGACAGCAGCCACAGAGTGAGCAGTTCTTC.

This chain's CDR3 is CAIRPGQGAVEKLFF. The CDR3 nucleotides are TGTGCCATCAGACCCGGACAGGGGGCCGTCGAAAAACTGTTTTTT. This chain links TRBV10-3 with TRBJ1-4, with 11 positions matching TRBD1. V was pared by 6 bases and J by 8 bases, with 8 bases of the junction left unmatched. This CDR3 is 15 amino acids long. Germline CDR1 ENHRY, CDR2 SYGVKD.

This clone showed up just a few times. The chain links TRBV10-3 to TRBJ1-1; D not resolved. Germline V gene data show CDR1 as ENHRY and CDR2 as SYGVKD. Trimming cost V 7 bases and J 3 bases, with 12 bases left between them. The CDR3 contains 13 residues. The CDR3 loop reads CAITTSLDTEAFF. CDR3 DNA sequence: TGTGCCATCACGACTTCCTTGGACACTGAAGCTTTCTTT.

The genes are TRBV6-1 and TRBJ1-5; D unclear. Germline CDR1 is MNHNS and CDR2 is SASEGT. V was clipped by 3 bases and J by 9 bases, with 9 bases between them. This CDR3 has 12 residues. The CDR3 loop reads CASSDPGWPQHF. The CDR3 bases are TGTGCCAGCAGTGACCCCGGTTGGCCCCAGCATTTT.

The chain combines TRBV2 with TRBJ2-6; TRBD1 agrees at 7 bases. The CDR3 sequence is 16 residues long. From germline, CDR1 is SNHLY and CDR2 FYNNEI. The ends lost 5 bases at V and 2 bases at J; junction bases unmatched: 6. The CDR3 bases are TGTGCCAGCAGTCCTTTCGGGACAGCTGGGGCCAACGTCCTGACTTTC. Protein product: CASSPFGTAGANVLTF.

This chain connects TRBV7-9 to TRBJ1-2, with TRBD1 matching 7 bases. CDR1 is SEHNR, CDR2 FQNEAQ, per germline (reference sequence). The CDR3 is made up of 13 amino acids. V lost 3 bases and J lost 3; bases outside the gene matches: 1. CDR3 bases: TGTGCCAGCAGCTTGGGGACAGACTATGGCTACACCTTC. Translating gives CASSLGTDYGYTF.

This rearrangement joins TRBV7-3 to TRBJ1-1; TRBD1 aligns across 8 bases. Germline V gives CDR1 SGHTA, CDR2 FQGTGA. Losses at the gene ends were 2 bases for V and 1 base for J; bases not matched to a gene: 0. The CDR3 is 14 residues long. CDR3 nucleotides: TGTGCCAGCAGCTTAGGGACAGGGAACACTGAAGCTTTCTTT. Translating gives CASSLGTGNTEAFF.

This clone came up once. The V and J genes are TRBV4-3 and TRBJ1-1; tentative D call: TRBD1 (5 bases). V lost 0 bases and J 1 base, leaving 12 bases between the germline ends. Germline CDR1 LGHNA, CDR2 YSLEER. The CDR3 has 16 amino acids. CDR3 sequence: CASSQDYGRANTEAFF. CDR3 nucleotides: TGCGCCAGCAGCCAAGATTATGGCAGGGCGAACACTGAAGCTTTCTTT.

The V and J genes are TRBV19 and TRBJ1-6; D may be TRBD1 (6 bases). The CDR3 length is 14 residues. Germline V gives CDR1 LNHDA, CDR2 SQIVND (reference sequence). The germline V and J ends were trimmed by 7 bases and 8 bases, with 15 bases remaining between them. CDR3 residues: CASMAIQGYSPLHF. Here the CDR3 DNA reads TGTGCCAGTATGGCGATACAGGGTTATTCACCCCTCCACTTT.

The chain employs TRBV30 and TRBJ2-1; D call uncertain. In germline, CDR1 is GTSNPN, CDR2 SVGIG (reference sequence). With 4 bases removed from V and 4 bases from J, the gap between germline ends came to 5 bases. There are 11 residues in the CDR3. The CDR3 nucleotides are TGTGCCTGGACGCAGTACAATGAGCAGTTCTTC. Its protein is CAWTQYNEQFF.

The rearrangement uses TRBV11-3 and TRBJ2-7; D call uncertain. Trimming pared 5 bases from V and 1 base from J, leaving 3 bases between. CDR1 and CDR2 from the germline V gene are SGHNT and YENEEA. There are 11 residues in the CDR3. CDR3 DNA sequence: TGTGCCAGCAGCGAATCCTACGAGCAGTACTTC. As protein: CASSESYEQYF.

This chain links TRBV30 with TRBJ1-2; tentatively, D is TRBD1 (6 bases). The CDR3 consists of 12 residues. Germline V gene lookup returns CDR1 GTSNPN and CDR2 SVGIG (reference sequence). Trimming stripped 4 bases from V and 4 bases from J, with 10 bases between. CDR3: CAWKGTTYGYTF. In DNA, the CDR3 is TGTGCCTGGAAAGGGACAACCTATGGCTACACCTTC. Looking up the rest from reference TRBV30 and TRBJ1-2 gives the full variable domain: SQTIHQWPATLVQPVGSPLSLECTVEGTSNPNLYWYRQAAGRGLQLLFYSVGIGQISSEVPQNLSASRPQDRQFILSSKKLLLSDSGFYLCAWKGTTYGYTFGSGTRLTVV.

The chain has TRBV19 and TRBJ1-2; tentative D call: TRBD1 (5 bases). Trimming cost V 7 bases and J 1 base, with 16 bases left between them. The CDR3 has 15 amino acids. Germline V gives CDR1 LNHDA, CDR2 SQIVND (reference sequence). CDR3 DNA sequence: TGTGCCAGTACCCCGAGGCAGGGCAGTAACTATGGCTACACCTTC. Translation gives CASTPRQGSNYGYTF. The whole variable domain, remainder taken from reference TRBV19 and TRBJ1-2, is DGGITQSPKYLFRKEGQNVTLSCEQNLNHDAMYWYRQDPGQGLRLIYYSQIVNDFQKGDIAEGYSVSREKKESFPLTVTSAQKNPTAFYLCASTPRQGSNYGYTFGSGTRLTVV.

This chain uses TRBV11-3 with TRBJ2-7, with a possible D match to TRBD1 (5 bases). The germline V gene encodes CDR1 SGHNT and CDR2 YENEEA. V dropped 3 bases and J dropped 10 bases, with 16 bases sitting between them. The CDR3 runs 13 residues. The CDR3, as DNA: TGTGCCAGCAGCTTCGGTACAGGAATCTTTCAGTACTTC. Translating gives CASSFGTGIFQYF.

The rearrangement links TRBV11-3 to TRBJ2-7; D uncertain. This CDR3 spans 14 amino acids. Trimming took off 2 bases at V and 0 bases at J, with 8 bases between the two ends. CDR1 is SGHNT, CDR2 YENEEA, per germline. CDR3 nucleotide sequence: TGTGCCAGCAGCTTAACCTCGAGCTCCTACGAGCAGTACTTC. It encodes CASSLTSSSYEQYF. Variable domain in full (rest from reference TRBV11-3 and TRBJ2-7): EAGVVQSPRYKIIEKKQPVAFWCNPISGHNTLYWYLQNLGQGPELLIRYENEEAVDDSQLPKDRFSAERLKGVDSTLKIQPAELGDSAVYLCASSLTSSSYEQYFGPGTRLTVT.

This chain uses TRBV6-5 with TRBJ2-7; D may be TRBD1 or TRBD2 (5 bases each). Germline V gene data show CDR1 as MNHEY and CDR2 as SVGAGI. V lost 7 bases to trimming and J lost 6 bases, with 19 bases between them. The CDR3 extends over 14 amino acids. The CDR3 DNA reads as TGTGCCAGCAATACAGCCCAAACTAGGGGCGAGCAGTACTTC. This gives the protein CASNTAQTRGEQYF.

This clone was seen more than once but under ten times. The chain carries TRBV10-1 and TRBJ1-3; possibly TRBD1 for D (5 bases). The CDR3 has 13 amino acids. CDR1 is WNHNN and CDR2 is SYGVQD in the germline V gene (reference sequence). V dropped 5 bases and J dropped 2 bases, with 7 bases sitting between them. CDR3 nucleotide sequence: TGCGCCAGCAGTAGAGGGGCTGGAAACACCATATATTTT. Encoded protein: CASSRGAGNTIYF.